A single sample is the source of the 27 T cell receptor beta chains below, sequenced in a study of T cell changes during pregnancy in multiple sclerosis. Measured with immunoSEQ multiplex PCR; TCRdb has only the in-frame clones, and not every one. The table has over 65,000 clones, around 93% seen once; the top ten hold around 2%. The sample was peripheral blood, taken in the first trimester of pregnancy. The source of these receptors is a female donor in good health, enrolled as a control in a pregnancy study.

This clone has a single count. The CDR3 protein is CASMYRPDGYTF. In DNA form, the CDR3 reads TGTGCCAGTATGTACAGGCCCGATGGCTACACCTTC. J is TRBJ1-2 and V is TRBV19, with TRBD1 as a possible D gene (5 bases). Germline CDR1 and CDR2: LNHDA and SQIVND (reference sequence). Deletions cut 7 bases from V and 6 bases from J, with 12 bases between. The length of the CDR3 is 12 residues. Full variable domain (remainder filled in from reference TRBV19 and TRBJ1-2): DGGITQSPKYLFRKEGQNVTLSCEQNLNHDAMYWYRQDPGQGLRLIYYSQIVNDFQKGDIAEGYSVSREKKESFPLTVTSAQKNPTAFYLCASMYRPDGYTFGSGTRLTVV.

This chain connects TRBV4-1 to TRBJ2-5, with TRBD1 as a possible D gene (5 bases). The V and J ends lost 1 base and 3 bases respectively, with 9 bases between them. The CDR3 runs 14 residues. Per germline, CDR1 MGHRA and CDR2 YSYEKL. CDR3 bases: TGCGCCAGCAGCCAAGGTGGCAGGGAAGAGACCCAGTACTTC. It specifies CASSQGGREETQYF.

J is TRBJ1-2 and V is TRBV6-5, with a tentative D call TRBD1 (6 bases). V was clipped by 4 bases and J by 11 bases, with 20 bases between them. Per the germline V gene, CDR1 is MNHEY and CDR2 is SVGAGI. This CDR3 spans 14 amino acids. The CDR3 nucleotides are TGTGCCAGCAGTTTAAACCGGGACAAGAAACATTACACCTTC. This codes for CASSLNRDKKHYTF.

Only one count was recorded for this clone. This chain links TRBV6-1 with TRBJ1-1; TRBD1 aligns across 8 bases. The V and J ends lost 8 bases and 6 bases, in that order; junction bases with no gene match: 2. The CDR3 consists of 11 residues. Germline assignment: CDR1 MNHNS and CDR2 SASEGT. CDR3 sequence (DNA): TGTGCCAGCGGACAGGGAGCTGAAGCTTTCTTT. Translated, it gives CASGQGAEAFF.

The chain is built from TRBV6-1 and TRBJ1-2; 9 nucleotides match TRBD1. CDR1 is MNHNS and CDR2 is SASEGT in the germline V gene. V shed 3 bases and J 4 bases; nucleotides not matched to a gene: 3. This CDR3 is built from 14 residues. The CDR3 loop reads CASSELTGGYGYTF. DNA of the CDR3: TGTGCCAGCAGTGAGCTGACAGGGGGCTATGGCTACACCTTC.

Comments on this clone: The germline gene is not matched at one end of the junction; a read error may be the cause. The chain carries TRBV11-3 and TRBJ2-3; 9 nucleotides align to TRBD1. The CDR3 has 12 residues. Germline lookup yields CDR1 SGHNT and CDR2 YENEEA. The CDR3 DNA reads as TGTGCCAGCAGCCATTCCGGGACAGGGCTATACTTT. Translating it yields CASSHSGTGLYF.

J is TRBJ1-5 and V is TRBV29-1, with 9 nucleotides matching TRBD1. This CDR3 spans 14 amino acids. The J segment lost 2 bases and the V segment lost 4 bases, leaving 3 bases of the junction unmatched. Per the germline V gene, CDR1 is SQVTM and CDR2 is ANQGSEA. CDR3 residues: CSVATGGGNQPQHF. The CDR3 bases are TGCAGCGTTGCAACAGGGGGCGGCAATCAGCCCCAGCATTTT.

The V and J genes are TRBV5-1 and TRBJ1-1; D is ambiguous. Germline V CDR1 and CDR2: SGHRS, YFSETQ. V gave up 5 bases and J gave up 3 bases, with 17 bases separating them. The CDR3 contains 15 residues. The CDR3 region is CASRTPGGRDTEAFF. The CDR3 coding sequence is TGCGCCAGCAGAACTCCGGGAGGGCGTGACACTGAAGCTTTCTTT.

J is TRBJ1-2 and V is TRBV5-8, with 7 bases matching TRBD1. This CDR3 contains 14 residues. The trim removed 1 base at V and 6 bases at J, leaving 6 bases unmatched. Germline assignment: CDR1 SGHTS and CDR2 YDEGEE. The CDR3 region has the DNA TGTGCCAGCAGCTTGTCTGGGACAGATCATGGCTACACCTTC. Amino acid sequence: CASSLSGTDHGYTF.

Remarks on this clone: The same CDR3 arises from other DNA sequences in this sample as well. This sequence joins TRBV4-3 and TRBJ2-1, with TRBD2 as a possible D gene (6 bases). This CDR3 comprises 16 residues. The V end was cut by 6 bases, the J end by 2 bases, with 17 bases between. The V gene's germline CDR1 is LGHNA and CDR2 YSLEER. The DNA of the CDR3 is TGCGCCAGCAGTCAAAGGGGCGGGGACCCCTACAATGAGCAGTTCTTC. This gives the protein CASSQRGGDPYNEQFF.

The CDR3 coding sequence is TGCGCCAGCAGCTTGGAGCAGTTAGCGGGGGCCCCAGGCAATGAGCAGTTCTTC. Amino acids: CASSLEQLAGAPGNEQFF. This sequence joins TRBV5-1 and TRBJ2-1; 9 bases are shared with TRBD2. This CDR3 comprises 18 residues. Germline V gene lookup returns CDR1 SGHRS and CDR2 YFSETQ. V gave up 0 bases and J gave up 6 bases; unmatched junction bases: 13.

V usage is TRBV6-5 and J usage is TRBJ1-2; weak D call: TRBD1 (6 bases). CDR3 length equals 14 residues. Germline lookup yields CDR1 MNHEY and CDR2 SVGAGI. V was clipped by 6 bases and J by 9 bases, with 20 bases between them. The CDR3, as DNA: TGTGCCAGCAGGGGAACGGGCGGTCAGGGGAGCTACACCTTC. Its protein product is CASRGTGGQGSYTF.

The V call is TRBV4-1, the J call TRBJ1-1; maybe TRBD1 (6 bases). The CDR3 contains 12 residues. Trimming removed 3 bases at V and 8 bases at J, with 10 bases between. Germline CDR1 reads MGHRA; CDR2 reads YSYEKL. The CDR3, as DNA: TGCGCCAGCAGCCAGCGACAGGAAGAAGCTTTCTTT. Amino acids: CASSQRQEEAFF.

This chain joins TRBV7-2 and TRBJ2-3; 9 bases align to TRBD2. Per the germline V gene, CDR1 is SGHTA and CDR2 is FQGNSA. The CDR3 totals 16 residues. V lost 5 bases to trimming and J lost 5 bases; unmatched junction nucleotides: 11. Here the CDR3 reads CASSPGLLAGVDTQYF. The CDR3 DNA is TGTGCCAGCAGCCCCGGGTTGTTAGCGGGGGTAGATACGCAGTATTTT.

The rearrangement uses TRBV7-6 and TRBJ1-6; weak D call: TRBD1 (6 bases). CDR3 length: 16 amino acids. Trimming cost V 1 base and J 9 bases, with 16 bases left between them. Germline V gene sequence: CDR1 SGHVS, CDR2 FNYEAQ. CDR3 region: CASSLGGQGGGSPLHF. The CDR3 nucleotides are TGTGCCAGCAGCTTAGGGGGGCAGGGAGGGGGTTCACCCCTCCACTTT.

CDR3 region: CASSPQGYTEAFF. In DNA form, the CDR3 reads TGTGCCAGCTCACCACAGGGGTACACTGAAGCTTTCTTT. The chain couples TRBV18 to TRBJ1-1, with a weak D call TRBD1 (5 bases). Germline V gene lookup returns CDR1 KGHSH and CDR2 LQKENI. The V end was cut by 1 base, the J end by 3 bases, with 6 bases between. This CDR3 spans 13 amino acids.

The chain couples TRBV2 to TRBJ2-2; possible D gene TRBD2, 6 bases. Looked up from germline, CDR1 is SNHLY and CDR2 is FYNNEI. Trimming cost V 6 bases and J 6 bases, with 17 bases left between them. The CDR3 totals 15 residues. CDR3 nucleotide sequence: TGTGCCAGCAGCTCTGATCGGGGGACGGCCGGGGAGCTGTTTTTT. Amino acid sequence: CASSSDRGTAGELFF.

The CDR3 bases are TGTGCCAGCACGCGAGGGCGCACAGATACGCAGTATTTT. Translated: CASTRGRTDTQYF. The chain joins TRBV7-2 to TRBJ2-3; possible D gene TRBD2, 5 bases. CDR1 and CDR2 from the germline V gene are SGHTA and FQGNSA. The CDR3 has 13 residues. V gave up 7 bases and J gave up 1 base, with 9 bases separating them.

The chain has TRBV27 and TRBJ2-7; D unclear. This CDR3 has 14 amino acids. The germline CDR1 and CDR2 sequences are MNHEY and SMNVEV (reference sequence). The V and J ends lost 5 bases and 3 bases respectively, with 14 bases between them. The CDR3 is CASSRHENIYEQYF. DNA for the CDR3: TGTGCCAGCAGTCGTCACGAAAACATCTACGAGCAGTACTTC.

The chain has TRBV7-9 and TRBJ1-3; a possible D gene is TRBD1 (6 bases). With 5 bases removed from V and 4 bases from J, the gap between germline ends came to 21 bases. Germline CDR1 reads SEHNR; CDR2 reads FQNEAQ (reference sequence). This CDR3 is 17 amino acids long. The CDR3 sequence is CASSDAMGGAGGNTIYF. In nucleotides, the CDR3 is TGTGCCAGCAGCGACGCGATGGGGGGGGCTGGAGGAAACACCATATATTTT.

In DNA form, the CDR3 reads TGTGCCAGCAGCTTGGTTCAGTTCACTGAAGCTTTCTTT. Translating gives CASSLVQFTEAFF. This chain uses TRBV5-5 with TRBJ1-1; no firm D call. Germline values: CDR1 SGHKS, CDR2 YYEKEE (reference sequence). Trimming took 0 bases from V and 4 from J, leaving 7 bases between them. This CDR3 comprises 13 residues.

The V and J genes are TRBV15 and TRBJ1-6; no definite D call. Trimming pared 0 bases from V and 10 bases from J, leaving 10 bases between. CDR1 is LNHNV and CDR2 is YYDKDF in the germline V gene (reference sequence). The CDR3 extends over 14 amino acids. The CDR3 bases are TGTGCCACCAGCAGAGAGATCGGGGTATCACCCCTCCACTTT. It codes for CATSREIGVSPLHF.

V gene TRBV7-8 combines with J gene TRBJ2-5, with 7 bases fitting TRBD2. This CDR3 region has 15 residues. CDR1 is SGHVS and CDR2 is FQNEAQ in the germline V gene. The J segment lost 1 base and the V segment lost 6 bases, leaving 8 bases of the junction unmatched. The CDR3 nucleotides read TGTGCCAGCAGTTCGTACCGGACTAGCCAAGAGACCCAGTACTTC. Protein sequence: CASSSYRTSQETQYF. The full variable domain, with the rest looked up from reference TRBV7-8 and TRBJ2-5, is GAGVSQSPRYKVAKRGQDVALRCDPISGHVSLFWYQQALGQGPEFLTYFQNEAQLDKSGLPSDRFFAERPEGSVSTLKIQRTQQEDSAVYLCASSSYRTSQETQYFGPGTRLLVL.

The chain employs TRBV27 and TRBJ2-3, with 13 bases matching TRBD2. Germline V lookup: CDR1 MNHEY, CDR2 SMNVEV (reference sequence). This CDR3 is built from 15 residues. V dropped 7 bases and J dropped 6; count of bases not matched to a gene: 7. The CDR3 spells CASTELAGGIDTQYF. The CDR3 DNA reads as TGTGCCAGCACTGAACTAGCGGGGGGGATCGATACGCAGTATTTT.

This chain connects TRBV28 to TRBJ1-4; D ambiguous. Germline V gene sequence: CDR1 MDHEN, CDR2 SYDVKM. The V end lost 6 bases, the J end lost 3 bases, and 14 bases lay between the germline ends. The CDR3 totals 15 residues. The chain's CDR3 is CASSPGSLSNEKLFF. CDR3 in DNA: TGTGCCAGCAGCCCTGGGTCACTATCTAATGAAAAACTGTTTTTT.

V gene TRBV11-3 combines with J gene TRBJ2-2; possible D gene TRBD1, 5 bases. This CDR3 spans 14 amino acids. V lost 3 bases and J lost 11, with 16 bases in between. CDR1 is SGHNT and CDR2 is YENEEA in the germline V gene. CDR3 amino acids: CASSLTVKSGELFF. CDR3 coding DNA: TGTGCCAGCAGCTTGACAGTTAAGTCGGGCGAGCTGTTTTTT.

In this sample, this clone turned up a few times. The rearrangement links TRBV6-1 to TRBJ2-7; D ambiguous. Germline V gives CDR1 MNHNS, CDR2 SASEGT. The CDR3 sequence is 13 residues long. Trimming pared 8 bases from V and 0 bases from J, leaving 11 bases between. DNA of the CDR3: TGTGCCAGCTTGAGGATATCCTCCTACGAGCAGTACTTC. This sequence encodes CASLRISSYEQYF.